One sample yielded the 17 T cell receptor beta chains listed below, sequenced in a study of cytomegalovirus exposure and HLA in healthy donors. The table came from immunoSEQ multiplex PCR; TCRdb's copy has only in-frame clones and leaves some out. The sample lists about 72,000 clones; 90% to 95% were seen once. The sample taken for sequencing was PBMCs. All receptors come from a woman in her late teens or twenties in good health and CMV-seropositive.

In its sample, this clone is medium-sized. The V and J genes are TRBV19 and TRBJ2-4; 8 positions match TRBD2. The V and J ends lost 2 bases and 9 bases, in that order; junction bases with no gene match: 6. This CDR3 has 14 residues. Germline V CDR1 and CDR2: LNHDA, SQIVND (reference sequence). The CDR3 spells CASSIPLADAIQYF. DNA of the CDR3: TGTGCCAGTAGTATACCACTAGCGGATGCCATTCAGTACTTC.

The chain is built from TRBV7-2 and TRBJ1-5; unclear D gene. This CDR3 has 13 amino acids. Trimming left V 5 bases short and J 7 bases short, with 12 bases between. Germline V gene data show CDR1 as SGHTA and CDR2 as FQGNSA. CDR3 in amino acids: CASSPAGEQPQHF. Here the CDR3 DNA reads TGTGCCAGCAGCCCAGCAGGCGAGCAGCCCCAGCATTTT.

The genes are TRBV18 and TRBJ2-7; 10 nucleotides agree with TRBD1. Germline values: CDR1 KGHSH, CDR2 LQKENI. V shed 5 bases, J shed 5 bases, and the junction held 12 bases outside the gene matches. This CDR3 has 16 amino acids. CDR3 region: CASSFTVPGQGDEQYF. In DNA, the CDR3 is TGTGCCAGCTCATTCACGGTTCCAGGACAGGGGGACGAGCAGTACTTC.

The chain carries TRBV9 and TRBJ2-7; TRBD2 is a possible D gene (6 bases). Trimming left V 0 bases short and J 0 bases short, with 10 bases between. Germline V CDR1 and CDR2: SGDLS, YYNGEE. The CDR3 covers 15 residues. CDR3 DNA: TGTGCCAGCAGCGTAGGACTAGTAGGCTCCTACGAGCAGTACTTC. Its protein product is CASSVGLVGSYEQYF.

This clone was counted between two and nine times. The V gene is TRBV28, the J gene TRBJ1-4; 8 bases are shared with TRBD1. CDR1 is MDHEN and CDR2 is SYDVKM in the germline V gene. V lost 5 bases to trimming and J lost 12 bases; unmatched junction nucleotides: 23. This CDR3 has 18 residues. CDR3 region: CASSPTARDGTGTEELFF. Here the CDR3 DNA reads TGTGCCAGCAGTCCTACCGCCCGAGACGGGACAGGAACGGAAGAACTGTTTTTT.

The V call is TRBV11-2, the J call TRBJ2-7; TRBD2 matches at 10 bases. V shed 0 bases and J 3 bases; nucleotides not matched to a gene: 2. Germline V gene sequence: CDR1 SGHAT, CDR2 FQNNGV. There are 15 residues in the CDR3. CDR3 sequence: CASSLDPSGGYEQYF. Written as DNA, the CDR3 is TGTGCCAGCAGCTTAGATCCTAGCGGGGGCTACGAGCAGTACTTC.

The rearrangement links TRBV7-2 to TRBJ1-5, with 9 bases matching TRBD1. This CDR3 has 15 amino acids. The V and J ends lost 5 bases and 2 bases, in that order; junction bases with no gene match: 4. From germline, CDR1 is SGHTA and CDR2 FQGNSA. The CDR3 coding sequence is TGTGCCAGCAGCGTTAGGACAGGGGGCAATCAGCCCCAGCATTTT. This gives the protein CASSVRTGGNQPQHF.

The chain couples TRBV7-9 to TRBJ1-4, with 10 bases that match TRBD1. In germline, CDR1 is SEHNR, CDR2 FQNEAQ (reference sequence). The V and J ends lost 9 bases and 3 bases, in that order; junction bases with no gene match: 4. The CDR3 sequence is 14 residues long. CDR3 coding DNA: TGTGCCAGTCGGGGACAGGGGTCTAATGAAAAACTGTTTTTT. Translated: CASRGQGSNEKLFF. The variable domain in full, completed from reference TRBV7-9 and TRBJ1-4, reads DTGVSQNPRHKITKRGQNVTFRCDPISEHNRLYWYRQTLGQGPEFLTYFQNEAQLEKSRLLSDRFSAERPKGSFSTLEIQRTEQGDSAMYLCASRGQGSNEKLFFGSGTQLSVL.

The V gene is TRBV21-1, the J gene TRBJ1-1; TRBD1 is the table's D call, not checked against the DNA. TRBV21-1 is noted as a pseudogene. CDR3 length: 14 residues. This CDR3 reads CASSSWTDNTEAFF. CDR3 in DNA: TGTGCCAGCAGCTCCTGGACAGATAACACTGAAGCTTTCTTT.

The J gene is TRBJ1-2, the V gene TRBV30, with D hard to call. Trimming cost V 5 bases and J 1 base, with 11 bases left between them. Germline assignment: CDR1 GTSNPN and CDR2 SVGIG (reference sequence). The CDR3 spans 13 residues. CDR3 region: CAWDRRNNYGYTF. Here the CDR3 DNA reads TGTGCCTGGGACCGCAGGAATAACTATGGCTACACCTTC.

This chain joins TRBV2 and TRBJ1-1, with a possible D match to TRBD1 (6 bases). Between the trimmed V and J ends, which lost 4 bases and 3 bases, there was a span of 18 bases. Germline V lookup: CDR1 SNHLY, CDR2 FYNNEI. The CDR3 loop spans 16 amino acids. The CDR3 DNA follows: TGTGCCAGCAGTGTACAGGGAGGGGCTAGATACACTGAAGCTTTCTTT. Translation: CASSVQGGARYTEAFF.

This clone was seen only once. The CDR3 nucleotides read TGTGCCAGCAGCGCGACAGGGGTCCTGTTAGAGACCCAGTACTTC. Translating it yields CASSATGVLLETQYF. V is TRBV9 and J is TRBJ2-5, with 8 bases that match TRBD1. V gave up 3 bases and J gave up 4 bases; unmatched junction bases: 8. The CDR3 has 15 residues. From germline, CDR1 is SGDLS and CDR2 YYNGEE.

The chain has TRBV5-1 and TRBJ2-7, with D tentatively TRBD1 (6 bases). Germline CDR1 SGHRS, CDR2 YFSETQ. The V end lost 2 bases, the J end lost 3 bases, and 24 bases lay between the germline ends. The CDR3 spans 18 residues. The CDR3 reads CASSFRGDRSRQDYEQYF. The CDR3 nucleotides are TGCGCCAGCAGCTTTCGGGGCGACAGGTCCCGCCAGGACTACGAGCAGTACTTC.

The chain has TRBV19 and TRBJ2-7; weak D call: TRBD2 (6 bases). The CDR3 is 13 amino acids. CDR1 and CDR2 (germline): LNHDA, SQIVND (reference sequence). Trimming shortened V by 8 bases and J by 4 bases, and 15 bases separated the two germline ends. The CDR3 bases are TGTGCCAGTGCCCCGGGACTTCAATACGAGCAGTACTTC. It is translated as CASAPGLQYEQYF.

The rearrangement joins TRBV6-6 to TRBJ2-5; TRBD2 is a possible D gene (5 bases). V gave up 7 bases and J gave up 9 bases, with 21 bases separating them. The CDR3 consists of 14 residues. Germline values: CDR1 MNHNY, CDR2 SVGAGI (reference sequence). The CDR3 region is CASINTTPGRSQYF. The CDR3 nucleotides read TGTGCCAGCATTAATACCACTCCGGGAAGATCCCAGTACTTC.

The genes are TRBV7-9 and TRBJ2-1; no clear D gene. Per germline, CDR1 SEHNR and CDR2 FQNEAQ (reference sequence). Trimming took 5 bases from V and 3 from J, leaving 14 bases between them. The CDR3 contains 15 residues. The CDR3 here is CASSVQASLYNEQFF. The CDR3 bases are TGTGCCAGCAGCGTCCAGGCTTCTCTCTACAATGAGCAGTTCTTC.

This chain joins TRBV27 and TRBJ2-3; 11 bases agree with TRBD1. Germline values: CDR1 MNHEY, CDR2 SMNVEV (reference sequence). The trim removed 3 bases at V and 8 bases at J, leaving 10 bases unmatched. The CDR3 runs to 16 residues. CDR3 sequence (DNA): TGTGCCAGCAGTTTCCGGGACAGGGGGTTTCTGGGTACGCAGTATTTT. Translated, it gives CASSFRDRGFLGTQYF.